The 21 T cell receptor beta chains reported below all come from one sample, sequenced in a study of neurological immune-mediated disorders. Each CDR3 protein is one row after TCRdb ran MiXCR on the 5' RACE reads. The sample carries some 28,000 distinct CDR3 sequences, around 12% recorded once. The sequenced sample was PBMCs. The origin of the receptors is a man between 60 and 75 years old in good health.

On this clonotype itself: One base away lies a much larger clone, so this may be a sequencing read error. This sequence joins TRBV7-8 and TRBJ2-2; no firm D call. Germline CDR1 reads SGHVS; CDR2 reads FQNEAQ. This CDR3 region has 14 residues. The CDR3 region has the DNA TGTGTCAGCAGCTTATTTGGGGTAACCGGGGAGCTGTTTTTT. It encodes CVSSLFGVTGELFF.

This clonotype appeared many times. This chain uses TRBV15 with TRBJ2-2; TRBD2 is a possible D gene (5 bases). Between the trimmed V and J ends, which lost 4 bases and 2 bases, there was a span of 8 bases. This CDR3 spans 14 amino acids. Germline V gene data show CDR1 as LNHNV and CDR2 as YYDKDF (reference sequence). CDR3 protein: CATSIGGNTGELFF. CDR3 sequence (DNA): TGTGCCACCAGCATAGGAGGCAACACCGGGGAGCTGTTTTTT.

This clonotype was seen at least ten times. The chain combines TRBV25-1 with TRBJ2-3; perhaps TRBD1 as D (5 bases). With 3 bases removed from V and 4 bases from J, the gap between germline ends came to 8 bases. This CDR3 contains 13 residues. Germline V gene sequence: CDR1 MGHDK, CDR2 SYGVNS. CDR3: CASSDLGPDTQYF. The CDR3 DNA sequence: TGTGCCAGCAGTGACCTGGGGCCAGATACGCAGTATTTT.

This clonotype was detected many times. The CDR3, as DNA: TGTGCCAGCAGTTTTCTACCGGGGGGCACAGATACGCAGTATTTT. It translates to CASSFLPGGTDTQYF. The chain uses TRBV12-3 or TRBV12-4 and TRBJ2-3, with D perhaps matching TRBD2 (6 bases). Trimming stripped 3 bases from V and 1 base from J, with 11 bases between. CDR3 length: 15 residues.

This clonotype showed up many times. This sequence joins TRBV7-8 and TRBJ1-2; TRBD1 aligns across 9 bases. Germline V lookup: CDR1 SGHVS, CDR2 FQNEAQ. This CDR3 is built from 14 residues. J gave up 6 bases and V 4 bases, and 6 bases lay outside the gene matches. CDR3 in amino acids: CASSSGQGLHGYTF. CDR3 coding DNA: TGTGCCAGCAGCTCTGGACAGGGGCTCCATGGCTACACCTTC. The complete variable domain, with remaining parts taken from reference TRBV7-8 and TRBJ1-2, reads GAGVSQSPRYKVAKRGQDVALRCDPISGHVSLFWYQQALGQGPEFLTYFQNEAQLDKSGLPSDRFFAERPEGSVSTLKIQRTQQEDSAVYLCASSSGQGLHGYTFGSGTRLTVV.

This clonotype was detected many times. The J gene is TRBJ2-1, the V gene TRBV7-2; D not resolved. The CDR3 extends over 14 amino acids. The germline gives CDR1 SGHTA, CDR2 FQGNSA. With 1 base removed from V and 4 bases from J, the gap between germline ends came to 8 bases. The CDR3, as DNA: TGTGCCAGCAGCTTAGGTTTGGCTTACAATGAGCAGTTCTTC. This encodes CASSLGLAYNEQFF.

This clonotype came up many times. The gene calls are TRBV28 and TRBJ2-1; the match to TRBD2 covers 10 bases. Looked up from germline, CDR1 is MDHEN and CDR2 is SYDVKM. CDR3 length: 17 amino acids. J gave up 3 bases and V 2 bases, and 7 bases lay outside the gene matches. DNA for the CDR3: TGTGCCAGCAGTTTAACAGCGGGGGGGCCGGGCTACAATGAGCAGTTCTTC. Translated, it gives CASSLTAGGPGYNEQFF.

This clonotype was seen many times. V gene TRBV5-5 combines with J gene TRBJ2-1, with TRBD2 matching 9 bases. V lost 0 bases and J lost 9; bases outside the gene matches: 13. From germline, CDR1 is SGHKS and CDR2 YYEKEE (reference sequence). CDR3 length: 17 residues. This chain's CDR3 is CASSLGSGTSLISEQFF. The CDR3 region has the DNA TGTGCCAGCAGCTTGGGATCCGGGACTAGCCTCATCTCTGAGCAGTTCTTC.

There are many counts of this clonotype. CDR3 DNA sequence: TGTGCCAGCAGCTTAAAGCCCGGGGTAGGGAATTCACCCCTCCACTTT. Translating it yields CASSLKPGVGNSPLHF. This sequence joins TRBV11-2 and TRBJ1-6; D is uncertain. V was clipped by 2 bases and J by 7 bases, with 15 bases between them. Germline CDR1 and CDR2: SGHAT and FQNNGV. This CDR3 is 16 amino acids long.

This clonotype is medium-sized (0.01 to 0.1%) by share. The CDR3 DNA reads as TGTGCCATAGGGACGGCCGCTATTGAGCAGTTCTTC. It specifies CAIGTAAIEQFF. This chain connects TRBV10-3 to TRBJ2-1; D might be TRBD1 or TRBD2, each matching 5 bases. The germline V gene has CDR1 ENHRY and CDR2 SYGVKD. V was shortened by 9 bases and J by 9 bases, with 15 bases between the two germline ends. CDR3 length: 12 residues.

Ten or more counts support this clonotype. This chain connects TRBV5-1 to TRBJ2-3, with D tentatively TRBD1 (5 bases). The V end lost 2 bases, the J end lost 1 base, and 11 bases lay between the germline ends. There are 15 residues in the CDR3. Germline assignment: CDR1 SGHRS and CDR2 YFSETQ. The CDR3 is CASSFLRAGTDTQYF. Here the CDR3 DNA reads TGCGCCAGCAGCTTTCTCAGGGCAGGCACAGATACGCAGTATTTT.

This clonotype showed up many times. The rearrangement uses TRBV5-1 and TRBJ2-7, with unresolved D. The CDR3 sequence is 14 residues long. Germline assignment: CDR1 SGHRS and CDR2 YFSETQ. V was cut by 3 bases and J by 4 bases, with 14 bases left in between. As DNA, the CDR3 is TGCGCCAGCAGCTCTCTTGGGGTTGGGTACGAGCAGTACTTC. Translated, it gives CASSSLGVGYEQYF.

This clonotype has a count of ten or more. The genes are TRBV29-1 and TRBJ2-4; D not certain. The CDR3 is 16 amino acids. The germline CDR1 and CDR2 sequences are SQVTM and ANQGSEA. Trimming shortened V by 0 bases and J by 0 bases, and 12 bases separated the two germline ends. The CDR3 here is CSVEDLESGAKNIQYF. The CDR3 nucleotides read TGCAGCGTTGAAGATCTTGAGTCCGGAGCCAAAAACATTCAGTACTTC.

This clonotype was seen ten or more times. CDR3 region: CASSLAGTGNQPQHF. The CDR3 region has the DNA TGTGCCAGCAGCCTAGCCGGGACAGGGAATCAGCCCCAGCATTTT. The V gene is TRBV11-2, the J gene TRBJ1-5; 9 positions match TRBD1. Germline lookup yields CDR1 SGHAT and CDR2 FQNNGV. This CDR3 comprises 15 residues. V lost 5 bases to trimming and J lost 4 bases; unmatched junction nucleotides: 6.

This clonotype has only a few counts. The J gene is TRBJ1-6, the V gene TRBV28, with D maybe TRBD1 (5 bases). The V end lost 8 bases, the J end lost 9 bases, and 14 bases lay between the germline ends. The CDR3 covers 13 residues. In germline, CDR1 is MDHEN, CDR2 SYDVKM. CDR3: CASWDLLGSPLHF. CDR3 DNA sequence: TGTGCCAGCTGGGACCTCCTTGGTTCACCCCTCCACTTT.

On this clonotype itself: A read error may account for a junction end that differs from germline. The J gene is TRBJ2-7, the V gene TRBV15, with a possible D match to TRBD1 (6 bases). From germline, CDR1 is LNHNV and CDR2 YYDKDF (reference sequence). There are 12 residues in the CDR3. CDR3: CAASTPRGEQYF. DNA for the CDR3: TGTGCCGCCAGCACCCCCAGGGGTGAGCAGTACTTC. Full variable domain (missing parts from reference TRBV15 and TRBJ2-7): DAMVIQNPRYQVTQFGKPVTLSCSQTLNHNVMYWYQQKSSQAPKLLFHYYDKDFNNEADTPDNFQSRRPNTSFCFLDIRSPGLGDTAMYLCAASTPRGEQYFGPGTRLTVT.

This clonotype was counted many times. The rearrangement links TRBV5-1 to TRBJ2-3; D is possibly TRBD1 (6 bases). There are 15 residues in the CDR3. The germline V gene encodes CDR1 SGHRS and CDR2 YFSETQ. V lost 0 bases and J 10 bases, leaving 18 bases between the germline ends. The CDR3 here is CASSLDLGQRGAQYF. CDR3 DNA: TGCGCCAGCAGCTTGGACCTCGGACAGCGCGGTGCGCAGTATTTT.

This clonotype has ten or more counts. The chain is built from TRBV6-5 and TRBJ2-1, with D unclear. CDR3 length: 11 amino acids. Per germline, CDR1 MNHEY and CDR2 SVGAGI. V lost 5 bases to trimming and J lost 12 bases, with 11 bases between them. The CDR3 reads CASSADATQFF. Here the CDR3 DNA reads TGTGCCAGCAGTGCGGACGCCACGCAGTTCTTC.

This clonotype was detected many times. The chain has TRBV5-1 and TRBJ2-1; possible D gene TRBD2, 5 bases. Trimming removed 0 bases from V and 6 bases from J, with 10 bases in between. The CDR3 is 14 amino acids. Germline V lookup: CDR1 SGHRS, CDR2 YFSETQ. The CDR3 sequence is CASSLVTSANEQFF. CDR3 DNA: TGCGCCAGCAGCTTGGTAACTAGTGCCAATGAGCAGTTCTTC.

This clonotype showed up many times. V usage is TRBV5-1 and J usage is TRBJ1-2; D gene uncertain. The CDR3 is 13 amino acids. Trimming shortened V by 5 bases and J by 2 bases, and 10 bases separated the two germline ends. Germline loops: CDR1 SGHRS, CDR2 YFSETQ. CDR3 in amino acids: CASRPAVNYGYTF. The CDR3 DNA reads TGCGCCAGCAGACCGGCAGTGAACTATGGCTACACCTTC. The whole variable domain, filled in from reference TRBV5-1 and TRBJ1-2, reads KAGVTQTPRYLIKTRGQQVTLSCSPISGHRSVSWYQQTPGQGLQFLFEYFSETQRNKGNFPGRFSGRQFSNSRSEMNVSTLELGDSALYLCASRPAVNYGYTFGSGTRLTVV.

This clonotype appeared many times. V usage is TRBV5-1 and J usage is TRBJ1-3; D call uncertain. V gave up 0 bases and J gave up 1 base, with 11 bases separating them. This CDR3 spans 16 amino acids. CDR1 and CDR2 (germline): SGHRS, YFSETQ. The CDR3 coding sequence is TGCGCCAGCAGCTTGGGTTCAATTCTTTCTGGAAACACCATATATTTT. Protein: CASSLGSILSGNTIYF.